The 32 T cell receptor beta chains below come from one sample, sequenced in a study of cytomegalovirus exposure and HLA in healthy donors. Assay: immunoSEQ multiplex PCR; the TCRdb copy retains only in-frame clones and omits some. Of 150,000 to 200,000 clones in the sample, approximately 96% were seen once. Sequenced sample: PBMCs. These receptors all stem from a woman between 18 and 29 years old in good health and CMV-seronegative.

The V and J genes are TRBV11-2 and TRBJ2-1, with TRBD2 matching 11 bases. Germline assignment: CDR1 SGHAT and CDR2 FQNNGV. This CDR3 spans 16 amino acids. V gave up 4 bases and J gave up 3 bases; unmatched junction bases: 5. CDR3 amino acids: CASSSRLAGFYNEQFF. Here the CDR3 DNA reads TGTGCCAGCAGCTCGAGACTAGCGGGGTTCTACAATGAGCAGTTCTTC.

The chain combines TRBV11-2 with TRBJ2-7; tentatively, D is TRBD2 (6 bases). The CDR3 is 15 amino acids. CDR1 is SGHAT and CDR2 is FQNNGV in the germline V gene. V shed 2 bases and J shed 4 bases, with 15 bases lying between them. The CDR3 spells CASSLTAGFIYEQYF. The CDR3 nucleotides read TGTGCCAGCAGCTTAACCGCGGGGTTCATTTACGAGCAGTACTTC. Complete variable domain (other parts from reference TRBV11-2 and TRBJ2-7): EAGVAQSPRYKIIEKRQSVAFWCNPISGHATLYWYQQILGQGPKLLIQFQNNGVVDDSQLPKDRFSAERLKGVDSTLKIQPAKLEDSAVYLCASSLTAGFIYEQYFGPGTRLTVT.

The chain links TRBV11-2 to TRBJ1-4; D is undetermined. Trimming cost V 2 bases and J 5 bases, with 9 bases left between them. Germline lookup yields CDR1 SGHAT and CDR2 FQNNGV. The length of the CDR3 is 14 residues. Here the CDR3 DNA reads TGTGCCAGCAGCTTATATGCCGGGAATGAAAAACTGTTTTTT. It yields the protein CASSLYAGNEKLFF. Together with reference TRBV11-2 and TRBJ1-4, the CDR3 gives the full variable domain: EAGVAQSPRYKIIEKRQSVAFWCNPISGHATLYWYQQILGQGPKLLIQFQNNGVVDDSQLPKDRFSAERLKGVDSTLKIQPAKLEDSAVYLCASSLYAGNEKLFFGSGTQLSVL.

The chain recombines TRBV9 with TRBJ2-1, with TRBD2 matching over 9 bases. The CDR3 runs to 15 residues. CDR1 and CDR2 from the germline V gene are SGDLS and YYNGEE. The J segment lost 2 bases and the V segment lost 5 bases, leaving 5 bases of the junction unmatched. The CDR3 here is CASSDSGGTYNEQFF. CDR3 in DNA: TGTGCCAGCAGTGATAGCGGGGGAACCTACAATGAGCAGTTCTTC.

This clone showed up just once. The chain recombines TRBV7-6 with TRBJ1-2; 10 nucleotides agree with TRBD1. The germline gives CDR1 SGHVS, CDR2 FNYEAQ. The CDR3 totals 16 residues. V gave up 0 bases and J gave up 5 bases; unmatched junction bases: 6. The CDR3 loop is CASSLAKTGGRYGYTF. CDR3 sequence (DNA): TGTGCCAGCAGCTTAGCAAAGACAGGGGGCCGTTATGGCTACACCTTC.

The J gene is TRBJ2-2, the V gene TRBV6-5, with 10 bases fitting TRBD1. V was clipped by 5 bases and J by 8 bases; unmatched bases: 8. Germline V gene lookup returns CDR1 MNHEY and CDR2 SVGAGI. The CDR3 spans 15 residues. The CDR3 loop is CASSNPTGGRGELFF. The DNA for the CDR3 is TGTGCCAGCAGTAACCCGACAGGGGGCAGGGGGGAGCTGTTTTTT.

This chain links TRBV6-1 with TRBJ1-2; 7 bases agree with TRBD1. This CDR3 region has 15 residues. V shed 6 bases and J 9 bases; nucleotides not matched to a gene: 16. CDR1 and CDR2 from the germline V gene are MNHNS and SASEGT. The CDR3 loop reads CASSPPSPTGDSYTF. The CDR3 DNA reads TGTGCCAGCAGCCCCCCGAGTCCAACAGGGGACAGCTACACCTTC.

The chain links TRBV7-9 to TRBJ2-7; TRBD1 agrees at 10 bases. With V trimmed by 2 bases and J by 4 bases, 11 bases remained unmatched. CDR1 SEHNR and CDR2 FQNEAQ come from the germline V gene (reference sequence). This CDR3 has 17 residues. CDR3 bases: TGTGCCAGCAGCTTATATCCTCGACAGGGGGCTTTGTACGAGCAGTACTTC. This encodes CASSLYPRQGALYEQYF.

This clone appeared a single time. The chain employs TRBV7-9 and TRBJ1-1; D not resolved. The V gene's germline CDR1 is SEHNR and CDR2 FQNEAQ (reference sequence). The V and J ends lost 2 bases and 0 bases respectively, with 4 bases between them. The CDR3 runs to 13 residues. The CDR3, as DNA: TGTGCCAGCAGCTTACAATTGAACACTGAAGCTTTCTTT. It translates to CASSLQLNTEAFF. Drawing the rest from reference TRBV7-9 and TRBJ1-1, the complete variable domain is DTGVSQNPRHKITKRGQNVTFRCDPISEHNRLYWYRQTLGQGPEFLTYFQNEAQLEKSRLLSDRFSAERPKGSFSTLEIQRTEQGDSAMYLCASSLQLNTEAFFGQGTRLTVV.

The chain carries TRBV7-2 and TRBJ2-3; TRBD2 might be the D (6 bases). The germline V gene has CDR1 SGHTA and CDR2 FQGNSA. CDR3 length: 15 residues. V lost 5 bases and J 0 bases, leaving 12 bases between the germline ends. For the CDR3, the DNA is TGTGCCAGCAGCGCACCGGGACTTAGCACAGATACGCAGTATTTT. Translated: CASSAPGLSTDTQYF.

The chain joins TRBV30 to TRBJ1-2; maybe TRBD1 (6 bases). The V gene's germline CDR1 is GTSNPN and CDR2 SVGIG (reference sequence). The CDR3 loop spans 12 amino acids. V dropped 3 bases and J dropped 7 bases, with 12 bases sitting between them. For the CDR3, the DNA is TGTGCCTGGAGAACTACAGGGTTTGGCTACACCTTC. This codes for CAWRTTGFGYTF. Full variable domain (outside the CDR3, taken from reference TRBV30 and TRBJ1-2): SQTIHQWPATLVQPVGSPLSLECTVEGTSNPNLYWYRQAAGRGLQLLFYSVGIGQISSEVPQNLSASRPQDRQFILSSKKLLLSDSGFYLCAWRTTGFGYTFGSGTRLTVV.

V gene TRBV2 combines with J gene TRBJ1-5; D may be TRBD1 (5 bases). The ends were cut back, 2 bases at V and 3 bases at J, with 20 bases in the middle. CDR1 and CDR2 (germline): SNHLY, FYNNEI. The CDR3 spans 18 residues. This CDR3 reads CASSEWVGHSTNNQPQHF. The CDR3 DNA sequence: TGTGCCAGCAGTGAATGGGTGGGGCACAGTACTAACAATCAGCCCCAGCATTTT.

This clone was seen only a few times. The chain employs TRBV18 and TRBJ1-5; TRBD1 agrees at 8 bases. Germline assignment: CDR1 KGHSH and CDR2 LQKENI. The CDR3 totals 15 residues. The junction had 8 bases not matched to a gene; V was cut back by 4 bases and J by 6 bases. The CDR3 region has the DNA TGTGCCAGCTCACAGAACTCAGGGGGCGGTCAGCCCCAGCATTTT. It encodes CASSQNSGGGQPQHF.

CDR3 bases: TGTGCCAGCAGCTACCCCGGGAACAATGAGCAGTTCTTC. Amino acid sequence: CASSYPGNNEQFF. The chain has TRBV9 and TRBJ2-1, with D possibly TRBD2 on 5 matching bases. The germline V and J ends were trimmed by 4 bases and 5 bases, with 10 bases remaining between them. This CDR3 region has 13 residues. Germline CDR1 SGDLS, CDR2 YYNGEE.

This chain links TRBV10-1 with TRBJ2-1, with 11 bases that match TRBD1. Germline V CDR1 and CDR2: WNHNN, SYGVQD (reference sequence). V shed 5 bases, J shed 0 bases, and the junction held 6 bases outside the gene matches. This CDR3 region has 17 residues. CDR3 residues: CASSRAGQGASYNEQFF. CDR3 DNA sequence: TGCGCCAGCAGTCGAGCCGGACAGGGGGCCTCCTACAATGAGCAGTTCTTC.

The CDR3 sequence: CASSLWGRTEAFF. The CDR3 DNA reads as TGTGCCAGCAGCTTATGGGGGCGGACTGAAGCTTTCTTT. This rearrangement joins TRBV7-9 to TRBJ1-1; TRBD1 is a possible D gene (6 bases). V lost 2 bases and J lost 5, with 9 bases in between. CDR1 and CDR2 (germline): SEHNR, FQNEAQ (reference sequence). CDR3 size: 13 residues.

The V and J genes are TRBV7-6 and TRBJ2-7; no reliable D call. There are 13 residues in the CDR3. V gave up 8 bases and J gave up 3 bases, with 14 bases separating them. Germline V gene data show CDR1 as SGHVS and CDR2 as FNYEAQ. The CDR3 spells CASGPLTSYEQYF. CDR3 bases: TGTGCCAGCGGGCCTTTGACGAGCTACGAGCAGTACTTC.

This rearrangement joins TRBV5-1 to TRBJ2-7; the match to TRBD2 covers 11 bases. The CDR3 runs to 14 residues. V dropped 4 bases and J dropped 7; count of bases not matched to a gene: 7. CDR1 and CDR2 (germline): SGHRS, YFSETQ. The CDR3 DNA reads TGCGCCAGCAGCGCGGGACTAGCGGTTGGGGAGCAGTACTTC. This sequence encodes CASSAGLAVGEQYF.

The chain employs TRBV6-1 and TRBJ2-3, with 9 nucleotides matching TRBD1. V trimming: 4 bases; J trimming: 5 bases; junction bases outside the gene matches: 10. This CDR3 spans 16 amino acids. Germline V gene sequence: CDR1 MNHNS, CDR2 SASEGT. CDR3 DNA sequence: TGTGCCAGCAGTGCCGAACGCAGGACAGGGGTAGATACGCAGTATTTT. Translation: CASSAERRTGVDTQYF.

In its sample, this clone was seen once. This chain links TRBV6-1 with TRBJ2-4; possibly TRBD1 for D (5 bases). Trimming removed 8 bases from V and 4 bases from J, with 15 bases in between. This CDR3 contains 14 residues. Germline loops: CDR1 MNHNS, CDR2 SASEGT. CDR3 nucleotide sequence: TGTGCCAGCCTTTCTCAGGGCTGGAAAAACATTCAGTACTTC. The encoded protein is CASLSQGWKNIQYF.

The rearrangement joins TRBV20-1 to TRBJ1-1; D unclear. The CDR3 extends over 11 amino acids. Looked up from germline, CDR1 is DFQATT and CDR2 is SNEGSKA (reference sequence). The V end lost 5 bases, the J end lost 2 bases, and 6 bases lay between the germline ends. Here the CDR3 DNA reads TGCAGTGCTCCGTCTAACACTGAAGCTTTCTTT. This codes for CSAPSNTEAFF.

The chain is built from TRBV5-6 and TRBJ1-1, with D maybe TRBD1 (6 bases). The CDR3 has 13 residues. Trimming shortened V by 0 bases and J by 8 bases, and 11 bases separated the two germline ends. Germline CDR1 and CDR2: SGHDT and YYEEEE. CDR3 sequence (DNA): TGTGCCAGCAGCTTGGACAGGGAGTTCGAAGCTTTCTTT. Its translation is CASSLDREFEAFF.

The V gene is TRBV2, the J gene TRBJ2-3; perhaps TRBD1 as D (6 bases). Germline V gives CDR1 SNHLY, CDR2 FYNNEI. The CDR3 extends over 13 amino acids. Trimming stripped 4 bases from V and 2 bases from J, with 7 bases between. DNA of the CDR3: TGTGCCAGCAGTGGGGACAACACAGATACGCAGTATTTT. This sequence encodes CASSGDNTDTQYF.

As regards this clone: This sample also contains other DNA sequences that code for the same CDR3. The chain is built from TRBV7-9 and TRBJ1-5; D is perhaps TRBD1 (6 bases). The germline V gene has CDR1 SEHNR and CDR2 FQNEAQ (reference sequence). With 0 bases removed from V and 0 bases from J, the gap between germline ends came to 12 bases. CDR3 size: 17 residues. CDR3: CASSLARAGDSNQPQHF. The CDR3 region has the DNA TGTGCCAGCAGCTTAGCCCGGGCAGGGGATAGCAATCAGCCCCAGCATTTT.

The chain carries TRBV10-3 and TRBJ1-1, with 8 bases aligning to TRBD1. Germline V CDR1 and CDR2: ENHRY, SYGVKD. The junction had 5 bases not matched to a gene; V was cut back by 0 bases and J by 5 bases. CDR3 size: 15 residues. Here the CDR3 reads CAISESQGAATEAFF. CDR3 sequence (DNA): TGTGCCATCAGTGAGTCCCAGGGGGCGGCGACTGAAGCTTTCTTT.

This chain uses TRBV13 with TRBJ2-7, with 8 bases aligning to TRBD2. V trimming: 8 bases; J trimming: 6 bases; junction bases outside the gene matches: 15. The CDR3 consists of 15 residues. Germline values: CDR1 PRHDT, CDR2 FYEKMQ (reference sequence). The CDR3 protein is CASLRGGGTIVEQYF. The DNA for the CDR3 is TGTGCCAGCTTGCGGGGCGGGGGGACGATCGTCGAGCAGTACTTC.

The chain is built from TRBV14 and TRBJ2-3, with D perhaps TRBD2 (6 bases). CDR1 is SGHDN and CDR2 is FVKESK in the germline V gene. The V end lost 2 bases, the J end lost 2 bases, and 11 bases lay between the germline ends. There are 15 residues in the CDR3. CDR3 nucleotides: TGTGCCAGCAGCCAATTCGGGGGATACACAGATACGCAGTATTTT. Translation: CASSQFGGYTDTQYF.

The V gene is TRBV15, the J gene TRBJ2-7; 8 nucleotides align to TRBD2. The germline V gene encodes CDR1 LNHNV and CDR2 YYDKDF (reference sequence). With V trimmed by 2 bases and J by 5 bases, 8 bases remained unmatched. The CDR3 spans 15 residues. The CDR3, as DNA: TGTGCCACCAGCAGACCCCGGGGGGGGATCCACGAGCAGTACTTC. It codes for CATSRPRGGIHEQYF. The full variable domain, its missing parts supplied by reference TRBV15 and TRBJ2-7, is DAMVIQNPRYQVTQFGKPVTLSCSQTLNHNVMYWYQQKSSQAPKLLFHYYDKDFNNEADTPDNFQSRRPNTSFCFLDIRSPGLGDTAMYLCATSRPRGGIHEQYFGPGTRLTVT.

The chain uses TRBV7-3 and TRBJ2-3; D possibly corresponds to TRBD1 (5 bases). CDR1 and CDR2 from the germline V gene are SGHTA and FQGTGA. CDR3 size: 13 residues. The V and J ends lost 5 bases and 3 bases respectively, with 9 bases between them. In DNA form, the CDR3 reads TGTGCCAGCAGCGCCACAGGAACAGATACGCAGTATTTT. Translating it yields CASSATGTDTQYF.

The chain employs TRBV5-4 and TRBJ1-1, with TRBD1 matching over 7 bases. Trimming at V came to 4 bases and at J to 0 bases, leaving 9 bases not matched to a gene. CDR1 is SGHNT and CDR2 is YYREEE in the germline V gene (reference sequence). This CDR3 contains 16 residues. CDR3 bases: TGTGCCAGCAGCCAATACAGGGGCGAATTGAACACTGAAGCTTTCTTT. This translates into CASSQYRGELNTEAFF.

V and J are TRBV5-4 and TRBJ1-2; TRBD1 matches 9 bases. V shed 4 bases, J shed 2 bases, and the junction held 6 bases outside the gene matches. CDR3 length: 15 amino acids. CDR1 and CDR2 from the germline V gene are SGHNT and YYREEE (reference sequence). This CDR3 reads CASSGGQGWNYGYTF. The CDR3, as DNA: TGTGCCAGCAGCGGAGGACAGGGGTGGAACTATGGCTACACCTTC.

This clone was detected once. The chain links TRBV14 to TRBJ2-3, with TRBD2 matching over 10 bases. The CDR3 consists of 15 residues. Trimming at V came to 7 bases and at J to 2 bases, leaving 6 bases not matched to a gene. The germline gives CDR1 SGHDN, CDR2 FVKESK. This chain's CDR3 is CASMGTSAHTDTQYF. The CDR3 DNA reads as TGTGCCAGCATGGGGACTAGCGCCCACACAGATACGCAGTATTTT.